The entry that follows covers one T cell receptor beta chain sequence. The antigen is unknown. Clones were sequenced by immunoSEQ multiplex PCR, and TCRdb holds only the in-frame ones, with some missing. Of tens of thousands of clones listed, around 69% are singletons. Unmatched junction bases numbered 12, after V lost 6 bases and J lost 8 bases. Germline-derived CDR1 and CDR2 are MNHEY and SVGAGI. CDR3 length: 15 amino acids. The sample is drawn from a study of radiotherapy plus CTLA-4 blockade in lung cancer. Whole-study findings and limits: Researchers report tumor-derived TCR clones expanding in blood after radiotherapy plus ipilimumab.

This TCR was recovered from a human donor with non-small cell lung cancer who had stable disease on radiotherapy plus ipilimumab. Material: peripheral blood, obtained from a patient treated with radiotherapy plus ipilimumab. The chain recombines TRBV6-5 with TRBJ2-1; the match to TRBD1 covers 8 bases. The CDR3: CASRLTGGWGDEQFF. The CDR3 DNA reads TGTGCCAGCAGACTCACAGGGGGTTGGGGCGATGAGCAGTTCTTC.